Presented here are 20 T cell receptor beta chains from one specimen sequenced in a study of blood T cell repertoires in COVID-19 (dated by TCRdb to 2020 to 2021). Library preparation used the immunoSEQ multiplex PCR assay. TCRdb limited this immuneACCESS table to in-frame rearrangements with V and J called. A share of clones is missing; checked studies link under half to unresolved V genes, and the rest is unexplained. Recorded for this sample are nearly 55,000 clones; roughly 86% of them occurred a single time. The leading ten clones occupy about 11% of the sample. The sequencing sample was made of peripheral blood. All receptors come from an older man with active COVID-19.

This clone was picked up one time. The chain couples TRBV27 to TRBJ2-7, with 7 bases that match TRBD2. Germline-derived CDR1 and CDR2 are MNHEY and SMNVEV (reference sequence). With 9 bases clipped from V and 5 bases from J, the junction kept 7 bases outside the gene matches. This CDR3 region has 12 residues. The DNA of the CDR3 is TGTGCCAGATTACGTGGGGGGGACGAGCAGTACTTC. Translating it yields CARLRGGDEQYF.

This chain uses TRBV12-3 or TRBV12-4 with TRBJ2-7, with TRBD2 matching 7 bases. V lost 3 bases to trimming and J lost 5 bases; unmatched junction nucleotides: 4. The CDR3 extends over 13 amino acids. CDR3 coding DNA: TGTGCCAGCAGTTTTGTCGGGGGGAACGAGCAGTACTTC. Translating gives CASSFVGGNEQYF.

This chain connects TRBV29-1 to TRBJ1-1; 8 positions agree with TRBD1. The junction had 2 bases not matched to a gene; V was cut back by 5 bases and J by 0 bases. Germline loops: CDR1 SQVTM, CDR2 ANQGSEA. This CDR3 has 13 residues. This CDR3 reads CSVRDRLNTEAFF. DNA for the CDR3: TGCAGCGTTCGGGACAGGTTGAACACTGAAGCTTTCTTT.

This CDR3 reads CASSLAARLNTEAFF. The CDR3 DNA is TGTGCCAGCAGCTTAGCGGCCCGCCTGAACACTGAAGCTTTCTTT. This rearrangement joins TRBV7-2 to TRBJ1-1, with D hard to call. Trimming stripped 0 bases from V and 0 bases from J, with 8 bases between. The germline V gene encodes CDR1 SGHTA and CDR2 FQGNSA. This CDR3 spans 15 amino acids.

This chain uses TRBV4-2 with TRBJ1-3, with TRBD1 matching 7 bases. V dropped 1 base and J dropped 0; count of bases not matched to a gene: 9. CDR1 LGHNA and CDR2 YNFKEQ come from the germline V gene. This CDR3 is built from 18 residues. DNA of the CDR3: TGTGCCAGCAGCCAAGGGGATAACAGGGGAAGCTCTGGAAACACCATATATTTT. Translated: CASSQGDNRGSSGNTIYF.

This clone was recorded once. The genes are TRBV24-1 and TRBJ2-6; 7 bases line up with TRBD1. The V segment lost 1 base and the J segment 4 bases; nucleotides outside the gene matches: 9. CDR1 KGHDR and CDR2 SFDVKD come from the germline V gene. The CDR3 loop spans 18 amino acids. The CDR3 loop is CATSDLGDSLRGANVLTF. The CDR3 bases are TGTGCCACCAGTGATTTAGGGGACAGTTTACGAGGGGCCAACGTCCTGACTTTC.

CDR3 sequence: CASSSTGVNSPLHF. The CDR3 DNA reads TGTGCCAGCAGCTCGACAGGGGTTAATTCACCCCTCCACTTT. The J gene is TRBJ1-6, the V gene TRBV6-5, with TRBD1 matching 8 bases. The CDR3 consists of 14 residues. V lost 6 bases to trimming and J lost 6 bases; unmatched junction nucleotides: 4. Germline CDR1 MNHEY, CDR2 SVGAGI.

This clone was seen only a few times. The chain joins TRBV6-4 to TRBJ2-1; perhaps TRBD2 as D (7 bases). Germline V CDR1 and CDR2: MRHNA, SNTAGT. The CDR3 sequence is 14 residues long. Trimming took off 0 bases at V and 7 bases at J, with 10 bases between the two ends. CDR3 sequence: CASSDSRGANEQFF. The CDR3 coding sequence is TGTGCCAGCAGTGACTCACGGGGGGCTAATGAGCAGTTCTTC.

This chain connects TRBV20-1 to TRBJ2-1, with 7 positions matching TRBD2. The CDR3 extends over 15 amino acids. Germline V gives CDR1 DFQATT, CDR2 SNEGSKA (reference sequence). The trim removed 3 bases at V and 3 bases at J, leaving 8 bases unmatched. Here the CDR3 DNA reads TGCAGTGCTAGTTCGCGGGGGAGATTCTACAATGAGCAGTTCTTC. Translated: CSASSRGRFYNEQFF.

The chain's CDR3 is CASSVQGGAYLSGELFF. The DNA for the CDR3 is TGTGCCAGCAGCGTTCAAGGGGGGGCCTATCTCTCCGGGGAGCTGTTTTTT. This chain uses TRBV9 with TRBJ2-2; tentative D call: TRBD2 (7 bases). The CDR3 is 17 amino acids. Trimming took 2 bases from V and 6 from J, leaving 20 bases between them. The V gene's germline CDR1 is SGDLS and CDR2 YYNGEE.

The rearrangement joins TRBV3-1 (or the pseudogene TRBV3-2) to TRBJ1-2, with D unresolved. The germline V gene has CDR1 LGHDT and CDR2 YNNKEL (reference sequence). Trimming took 6 bases from V and 3 from J, leaving 17 bases between them. The CDR3 has 15 amino acids. DNA of the CDR3: TGTGCCAGCAGTCGCCAAGACGCCAGGTACTATGGCTACACCTTC. It yields the protein CASSRQDARYYGYTF.

The chain employs TRBV6-5 and TRBJ2-3; D is undetermined. The CDR3 has 15 residues. Germline values: CDR1 MNHEY, CDR2 SVGAGI. V was cut by 0 bases and J by 1 base, with 8 bases left in between. In nucleotides, the CDR3 is TGTGCCAGCAGTTACTCTGGGCTTGGCACAGATACGCAGTATTTT. The encoded protein is CASSYSGLGTDTQYF.

This chain connects TRBV7-9 to TRBJ1-2; D unclear. V lost 0 bases and J 8 bases, leaving 10 bases between the germline ends. CDR1 SEHNR and CDR2 FQNEAQ come from the germline V gene (reference sequence). The CDR3 is 13 residues long. CDR3 coding DNA: TGTGCCAGCAGCTTAGCGCGGAGTGGCGGCTACACCTTC. Amino acids: CASSLARSGGYTF.

The genes are TRBV5-1 and TRBJ2-3; no clear D. Trimming cost V 0 bases and J 3 bases, with 8 bases left between them. Looked up from germline, CDR1 is SGHRS and CDR2 is YFSETQ. CDR3 size: 14 residues. CDR3 loop: CASSLALLTDTQYF. CDR3 sequence (DNA): TGCGCCAGCAGCTTGGCCTTGTTGACAGATACGCAGTATTTT.

The V gene is TRBV7-2, the J gene TRBJ1-3, with 8 positions matching TRBD1. The CDR3 has 16 amino acids. Germline assignment: CDR1 SGHTA and CDR2 FQGNSA. V lost 4 bases and J lost 2; bases outside the gene matches: 7. CDR3 nucleotides: TGTGCCAGCAGCTGGGGGACAGGCATAGCTGGAAACACCATATATTTT. Translated, it gives CASSWGTGIAGNTIYF.

This clone was found once. The chain employs TRBV7-9 and TRBJ1-4, with 8 bases matching TRBD1. This CDR3 is built from 14 residues. Germline V gene data show CDR1 as SEHNR and CDR2 as FQNEAQ (reference sequence). With V trimmed by 5 bases and J by 7 bases, 6 bases remained unmatched. The CDR3, as DNA: TGTGCCAGCAGCAATGACAGGGGAGGTGAAAAACTGTTTTTT. Translation: CASSNDRGGEKLFF.

In its sample, this clone was seen a few times. The chain carries TRBV10-3 and TRBJ2-7; D unclear. The V gene lost 0 bases and the J gene lost 3 bases, with 3 bases spanning the gap. The germline gives CDR1 ENHRY, CDR2 SYGVKD. This CDR3 region has 12 residues. The CDR3 nucleotides are TGTGCCATCAGTGAGTCCCGCTACGAGCAGTACTTC. Its translation is CAISESRYEQYF.

The rearrangement uses TRBV19 and TRBJ2-2; TRBD2 matches at 7 bases. With V trimmed by 3 bases and J by 8 bases, 3 bases remained unmatched. The CDR3 consists of 13 residues. Germline V gene data show CDR1 as LNHDA and CDR2 as SQIVND (reference sequence). The CDR3 nucleotides read TGTGCCAGTAGTATCAGGGAGGGAGGGGAGCTGTTTTTT. Its protein is CASSIREGGELFF.

This clone showed up just once. This rearrangement joins TRBV5-1 to TRBJ2-6; 9 bases are a match to TRBD1. After removal of 4 bases from V and 2 bases from J, the junction contained 7 bases not matched to a gene. This CDR3 has 17 amino acids. CDR1 is SGHRS and CDR2 is YFSETQ in the germline V gene. The CDR3 DNA follows: TGCGCCAGCAGCCTAATCACAGGGGGCCCTGGGGCCAACGTCCTGACTTTC. Amino acid sequence: CASSLITGGPGANVLTF.

This clone was detected once. V and J are TRBV6-5 and TRBJ1-3, with a tentative D call TRBD1 (5 bases). Trimming removed 5 bases at V and 4 bases at J, with 9 bases between. The CDR3 is made up of 13 amino acids. Germline CDR1 MNHEY, CDR2 SVGAGI. DNA for the CDR3: TGTGCCAGCAGTATCGGGGGGGGAAACACCATATATTTT. This translates into CASSIGGGNTIYF.